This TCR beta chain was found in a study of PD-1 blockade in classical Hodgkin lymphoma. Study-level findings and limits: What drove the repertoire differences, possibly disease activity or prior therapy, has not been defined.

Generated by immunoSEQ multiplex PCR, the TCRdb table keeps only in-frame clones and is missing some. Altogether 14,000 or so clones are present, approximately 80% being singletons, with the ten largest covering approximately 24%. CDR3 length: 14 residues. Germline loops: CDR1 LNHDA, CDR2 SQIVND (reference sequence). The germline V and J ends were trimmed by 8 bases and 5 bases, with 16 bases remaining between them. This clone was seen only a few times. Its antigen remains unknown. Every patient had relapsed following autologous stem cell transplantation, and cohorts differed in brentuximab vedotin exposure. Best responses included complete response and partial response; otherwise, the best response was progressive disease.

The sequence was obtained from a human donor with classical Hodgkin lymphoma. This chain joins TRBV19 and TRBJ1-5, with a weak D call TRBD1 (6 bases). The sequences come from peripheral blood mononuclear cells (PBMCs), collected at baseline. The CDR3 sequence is CASGWGRGDQPQHF. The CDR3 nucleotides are TGTGCCAGTGGCTGGGGGCGCGGAGATCAGCCCCAGCATTTT.